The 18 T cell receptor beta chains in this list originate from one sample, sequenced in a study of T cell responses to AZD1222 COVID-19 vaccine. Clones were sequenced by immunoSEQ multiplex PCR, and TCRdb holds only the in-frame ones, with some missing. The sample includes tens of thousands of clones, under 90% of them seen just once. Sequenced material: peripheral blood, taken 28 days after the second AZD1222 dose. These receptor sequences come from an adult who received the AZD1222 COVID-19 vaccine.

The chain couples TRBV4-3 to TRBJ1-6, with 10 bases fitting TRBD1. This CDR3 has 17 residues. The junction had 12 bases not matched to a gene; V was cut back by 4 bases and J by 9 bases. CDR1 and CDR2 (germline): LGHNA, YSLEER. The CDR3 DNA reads TGCGCCAGCAGCCGGACAAGTACCCGGACAGGGGGTTCACCCCTCCACTTT. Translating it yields CASSRTSTRTGGSPLHF.

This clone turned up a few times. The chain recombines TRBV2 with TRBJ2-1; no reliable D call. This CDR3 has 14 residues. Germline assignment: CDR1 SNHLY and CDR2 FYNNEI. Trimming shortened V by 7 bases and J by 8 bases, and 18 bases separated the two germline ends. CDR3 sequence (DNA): TGTGCCAGCATGGGAAATAACTTTAGGGATGAGCAGTTCTTC. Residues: CASMGNNFRDEQFF. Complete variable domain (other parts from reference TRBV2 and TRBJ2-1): EPEVTQTPSHQVTQMGQEVILRCVPISNHLYFYWYRQILGQKVEFLVSFYNNEISEKSEIFDDQFSVERPDGSNFTLKIRSTKLEDSAMYFCASMGNNFRDEQFFGPGTRLTVL.

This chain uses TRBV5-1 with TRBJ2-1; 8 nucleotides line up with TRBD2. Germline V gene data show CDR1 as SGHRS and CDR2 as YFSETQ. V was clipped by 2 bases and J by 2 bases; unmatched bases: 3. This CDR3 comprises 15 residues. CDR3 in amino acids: CASSLAGAAYNEQFF. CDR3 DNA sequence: TGCGCCAGCAGCTTAGCGGGAGCTGCCTACAATGAGCAGTTCTTC.

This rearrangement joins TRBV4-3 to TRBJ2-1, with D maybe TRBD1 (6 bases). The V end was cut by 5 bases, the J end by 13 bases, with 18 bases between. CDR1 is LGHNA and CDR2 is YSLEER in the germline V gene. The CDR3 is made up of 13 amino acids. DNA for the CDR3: TGCGCCAGCAGCGAAGCAACCCCGGGACATCAGTTCTTC. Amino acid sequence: CASSEATPGHQFF.

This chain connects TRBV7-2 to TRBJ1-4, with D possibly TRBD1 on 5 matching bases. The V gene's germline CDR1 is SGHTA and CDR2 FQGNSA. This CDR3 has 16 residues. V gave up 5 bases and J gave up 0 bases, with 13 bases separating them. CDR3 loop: CASSLRRVATNEKLFF. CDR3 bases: TGTGCCAGCAGCCTTCGCAGGGTAGCAACTAATGAAAAACTGTTTTTT.

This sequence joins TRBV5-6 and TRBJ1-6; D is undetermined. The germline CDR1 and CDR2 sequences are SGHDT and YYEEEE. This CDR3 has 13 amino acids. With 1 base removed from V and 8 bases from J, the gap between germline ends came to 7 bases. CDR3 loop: CASSLLRDSPLHF. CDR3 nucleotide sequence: TGTGCCAGCAGCTTGTTGCGCGATTCACCCCTCCACTTT.

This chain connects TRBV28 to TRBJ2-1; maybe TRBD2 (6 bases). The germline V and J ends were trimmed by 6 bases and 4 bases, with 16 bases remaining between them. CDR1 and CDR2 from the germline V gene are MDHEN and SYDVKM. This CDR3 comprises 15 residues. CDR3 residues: CASRAGTGEYNEQFF. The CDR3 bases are TGTGCCAGCAGAGCCGGGACTGGGGAATACAATGAGCAGTTCTTC.

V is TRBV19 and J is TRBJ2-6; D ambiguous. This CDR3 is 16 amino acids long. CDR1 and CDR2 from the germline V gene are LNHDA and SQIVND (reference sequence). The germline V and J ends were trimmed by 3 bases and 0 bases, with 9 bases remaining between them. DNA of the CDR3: TGTGCCAGTAGTATGAGCCTGATCTCTGGGGCCAACGTCCTGACTTTC. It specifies CASSMSLISGANVLTF.

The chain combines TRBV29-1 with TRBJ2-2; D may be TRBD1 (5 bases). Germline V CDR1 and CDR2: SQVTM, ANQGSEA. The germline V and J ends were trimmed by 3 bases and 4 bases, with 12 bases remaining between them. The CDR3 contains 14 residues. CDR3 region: CSVDRQGGTGELFF. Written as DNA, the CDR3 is TGCAGCGTTGATCGCCAGGGCGGCACCGGGGAGCTGTTTTTT.

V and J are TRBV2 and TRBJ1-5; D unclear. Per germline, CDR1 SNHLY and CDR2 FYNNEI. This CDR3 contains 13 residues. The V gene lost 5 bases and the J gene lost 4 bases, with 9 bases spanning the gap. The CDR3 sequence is CASSLKGNQPQHF. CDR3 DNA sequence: TGTGCCAGCAGTTTAAAGGGAAATCAGCCCCAGCATTTT.

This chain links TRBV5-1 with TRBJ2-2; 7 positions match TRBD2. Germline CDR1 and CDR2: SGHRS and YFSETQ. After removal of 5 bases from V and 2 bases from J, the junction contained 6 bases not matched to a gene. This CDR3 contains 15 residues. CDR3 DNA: TGCGCCAGCAGGACGCCGGGACTAAACACCGGGGAGCTGTTTTTT. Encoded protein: CASRTPGLNTGELFF.

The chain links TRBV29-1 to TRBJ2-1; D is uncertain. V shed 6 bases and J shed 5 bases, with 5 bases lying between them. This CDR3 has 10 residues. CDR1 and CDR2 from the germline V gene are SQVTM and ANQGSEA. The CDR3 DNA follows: TGCAGCGTGACCAACAATGAGCAGTTCTTC. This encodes CSVTNNEQFF.

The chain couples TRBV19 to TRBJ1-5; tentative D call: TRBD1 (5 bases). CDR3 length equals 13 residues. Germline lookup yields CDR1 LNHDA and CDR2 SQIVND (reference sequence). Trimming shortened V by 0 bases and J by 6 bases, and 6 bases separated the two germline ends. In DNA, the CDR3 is TGTGCCAGTAGTATAGACAGGGCTCAGCCCCAGCATTTT. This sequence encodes CASSIDRAQPQHF.

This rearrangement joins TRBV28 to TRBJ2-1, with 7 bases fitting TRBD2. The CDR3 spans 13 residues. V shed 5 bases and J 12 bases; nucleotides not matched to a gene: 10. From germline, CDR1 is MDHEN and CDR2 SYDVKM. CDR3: CASSTPSGKGQFF. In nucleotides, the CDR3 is TGTGCCAGCAGTACCCCAAGCGGGAAAGGGCAGTTCTTC.

The CDR3 sequence: CASSLAPASGETQYF. The CDR3 nucleotides are TGTGCCAGCAGCTTGGCGCCAGCTTCGGGGGAGACCCAGTACTTC. The J gene is TRBJ2-5, the V gene TRBV5-5; the D gene is possibly TRBD2 (5 bases). Trimming removed 0 bases at V and 5 bases at J, with 14 bases between. Per the germline V gene, CDR1 is SGHKS and CDR2 is YYEKEE (reference sequence). This CDR3 region has 15 residues. The complete variable domain, with remaining parts taken from reference TRBV5-5 and TRBJ2-5, reads DAGVTQSPTHLIKTRGQQVTLRCSPISGHKSVSWYQQVLGQGPQFIFQYYEKEERGRGNFPDRFSARQFPNYSSELNVNALLLGDSALYLCASSLAPASGETQYFGPGTRLLVL.

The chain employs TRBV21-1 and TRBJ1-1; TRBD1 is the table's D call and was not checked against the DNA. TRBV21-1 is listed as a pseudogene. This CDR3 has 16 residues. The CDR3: CASSKWDTTPNTEAFF. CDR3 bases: TGTGCCAGCAGCAAATGGGACACGACACCGAACACTGAAGCTTTCTTT.

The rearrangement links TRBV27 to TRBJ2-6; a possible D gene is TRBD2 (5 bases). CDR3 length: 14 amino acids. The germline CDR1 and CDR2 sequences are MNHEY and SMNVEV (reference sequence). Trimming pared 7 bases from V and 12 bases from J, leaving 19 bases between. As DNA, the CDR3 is TGTGCCAGCACCTCTTCTGGCAGTGAGGGCGTCCTGACTTTC. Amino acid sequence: CASTSSGSEGVLTF.

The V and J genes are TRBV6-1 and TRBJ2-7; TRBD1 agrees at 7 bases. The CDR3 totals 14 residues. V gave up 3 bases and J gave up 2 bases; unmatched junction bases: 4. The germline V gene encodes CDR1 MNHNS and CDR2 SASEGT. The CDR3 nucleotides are TGTGCCAGCAGTGAGACAGGGTTTCCCTACGAGCAGTACTTC. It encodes CASSETGFPYEQYF.